This TCR beta chain is drawn from a study of tumor and adjacent non-tumor tissue in lung cancer. Across the study: Patients were aged roughly 30 to 76, approximately ten men and about 5 women, stage I to III.

The library came from three nested PCR rounds adapted from ARM-PCR protocols. TCRdb re-called the multiplex PCR reads with MiXCR, one entry per CDR3 protein. Of roughly 120,000 distinct CDR3 sequences in the sample, about 75% were seen once. Study results and caveats: Tumor TCR diversity, when higher, was linked to shorter survival. Compared with tumor, normal lung showed significantly lower TCR diversity.

Comments on this clonotype: Antigen: not known.

No cell sorting was done before RNA was extracted from the tissue. V was clipped by 6 bases and J by 4 bases, with 13 bases between them. The CDR3 consists of 14 residues. The germline gives CDR1 MDHEN, CDR2 SYDVKM. This TCR came from a woman aged 60-75 years with non-small cell lung cancer. The chain recombines TRBV28 with TRBJ2-1; tentatively, D is TRBD1 (6 bases). Source material: lung tumor tissue. CDR3 in DNA: TGTGCCAGCAGCCGGACAGAGGGTTACAATGAGCAGTTCTTC. Amino acids: CASSRTEGYNEQFF.